This T cell receptor beta chain is from a study of blood T cell repertoires in COVID-19. On the study more broadly: Researchers got acute and convalescent COVID-19 samples from the United States, Italy and Spain. T cells, B-cell-depleted T cells, or PBMCs provided the cDNA or gDNA that served as material.

Study processing details: The authors estimated nucleated cell counts from reference gene primer amplification. Repertoires were generated with immunoSEQ multiplex PCR, while TCRdb's copy carries only in-frame clones and drops some. That table gives V, J and clone size, and the DNA gave D and trimming. In the table there are 350,000 to 400,000 clones, approximately 86% of which are singletons. The V gene's germline CDR1 is SNHLY and CDR2 FYNNEI. V was clipped by 3 bases and J by 6 bases, with 17 bases between them. The CDR3 runs to 15 residues. The rearrangement uses TRBV2 and TRBJ1-2; the D is unclear. The sequence was collected from a woman aged 55 to 70 with COVID-19, enrolled during active disease. The source material was peripheral blood. This CDR3 reads CASSDQKWRGDGYTF. The CDR3 coding sequence is TGTGCCAGCAGTGACCAAAAGTGGCGCGGTGATGGCTACACCTTC. Full variable domain (rest looked up from reference TRBV2 and TRBJ1-2): EPEVTQTPSHQVTQMGQEVILRCVPISNHLYFYWYRQILGQKVEFLVSFYNNEISEKSEIFDDQFSVERPDGSNFTLKIRSTKLEDSAMYFCASSDQKWRGDGYTFGSGTRLTVV.